This T cell receptor (beta chain) was recorded in a study (TCRdb year 2016). The receptor library was made with RT-PCR. Sequencing was carried out with an Illumina MiSeq. TCRdb reworked the public reads: Q25 trimming with fastp, MiXCR clone assembly, productive beta chains retained. When rows share a CDR3 protein, they turn into one entry using the most common DNA and genes. The sample table contains more than 550,000 distinct CDR3 sequences; only one count was recorded for approximately 15% of them. The top ten constitute 3.6% of the sample. A word on this clonotype: Its antigen remains undetermined. No much larger clone exists at a distance of one base, and base qualities are not known.

At the junction V is shortened by 0 bases and J by 4 bases; bases outside the gene matches: 0. From a lookup of the germline V gene (reference sequence), CDR1 and CDR2 are DFQATT and SNEGSKA. The CDR3, from cysteine to phenylalanine, totals 14 residues. Just the 42-base CDR3 DNA is kept, in frame starting at base 1. This clonotype was sampled from a female donor in good health, serving as a healthy control. The rearrangement combines TRBV20-1 with TRBJ2-3, with 11 bases matching TRBD2. The specimen sequenced was memory CD4+ T cells from blood. The nucleotides read TGCAGTGCTAGAGATAGCGGGGGGGCAGATACGCAGTATTTT. It translates to CSARDSGGADTQYF.